The T cell receptor (beta chain) under discussion was sequenced for a study of monozygotic twins with cystic fibrosis. Study findings and constraints: Co-twins had the most similar V usage for 13 of 16 pairs, J for 8. Nucleotide-identical clonotype sharing was significantly higher within monozygotic CF twin pairs than between unrelated CF individuals. Low clonality (median roughly 0.009) suggested a mostly naive repertoire.

Regarding this clone: No antigen is known for it.

This CDR3 is 17 amino acids long. Trimming shortened V by 1 base and J by 7 bases, and 17 bases separated the two germline ends. The germline V gene has CDR1 LGHNA and CDR2 YSLEER. Here immunoSEQ multiplex PCR was the method, and the copy in TCRdb shows in-frame clones only, minus some. The sample shows around 23,000 clones, around 93% of them seen only once. The receptor was derived from a girl aged 2 to 9 with cystic fibrosis. Specimen: blood. This chain uses TRBV4-3 with TRBJ1-6; D may be TRBD1 (6 bases). CDR3 nucleotides: TGCGCCAGCAGCCAAGTTCCGGGGGGCTTAGGGAATTCACCCCTCCACTTT. It encodes CASSQVPGGLGNSPLHF.